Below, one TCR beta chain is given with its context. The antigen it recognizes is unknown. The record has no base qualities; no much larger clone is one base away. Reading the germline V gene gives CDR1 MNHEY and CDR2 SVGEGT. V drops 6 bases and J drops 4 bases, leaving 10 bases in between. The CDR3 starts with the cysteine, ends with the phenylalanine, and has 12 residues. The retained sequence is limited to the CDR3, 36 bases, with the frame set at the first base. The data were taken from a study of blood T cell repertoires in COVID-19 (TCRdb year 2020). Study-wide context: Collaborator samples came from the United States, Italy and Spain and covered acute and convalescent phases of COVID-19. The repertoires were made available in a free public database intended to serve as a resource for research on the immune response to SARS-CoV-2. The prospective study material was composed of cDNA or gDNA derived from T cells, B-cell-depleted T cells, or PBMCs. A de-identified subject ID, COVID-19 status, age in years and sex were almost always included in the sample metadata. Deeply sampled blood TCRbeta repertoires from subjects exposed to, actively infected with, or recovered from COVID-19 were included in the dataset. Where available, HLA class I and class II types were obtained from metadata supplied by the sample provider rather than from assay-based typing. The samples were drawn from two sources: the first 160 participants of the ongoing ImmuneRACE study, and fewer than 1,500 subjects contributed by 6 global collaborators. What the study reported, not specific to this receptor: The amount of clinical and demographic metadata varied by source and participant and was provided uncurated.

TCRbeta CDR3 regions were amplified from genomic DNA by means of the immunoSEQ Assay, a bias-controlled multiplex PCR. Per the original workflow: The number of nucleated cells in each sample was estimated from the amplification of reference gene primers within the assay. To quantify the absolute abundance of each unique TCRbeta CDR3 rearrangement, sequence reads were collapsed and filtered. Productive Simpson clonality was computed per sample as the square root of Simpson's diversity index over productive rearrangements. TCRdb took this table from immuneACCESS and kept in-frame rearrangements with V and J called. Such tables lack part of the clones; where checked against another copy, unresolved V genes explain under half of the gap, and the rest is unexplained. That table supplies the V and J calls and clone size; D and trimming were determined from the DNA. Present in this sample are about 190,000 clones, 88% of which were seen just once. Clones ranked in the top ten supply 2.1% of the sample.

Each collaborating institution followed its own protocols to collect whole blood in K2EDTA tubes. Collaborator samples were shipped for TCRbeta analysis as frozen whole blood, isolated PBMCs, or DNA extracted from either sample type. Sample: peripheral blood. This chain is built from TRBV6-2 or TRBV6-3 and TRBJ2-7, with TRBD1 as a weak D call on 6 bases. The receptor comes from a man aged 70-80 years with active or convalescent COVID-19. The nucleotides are TGTGCCAGCAGCAGGGGTAGTTACGAGCAGTACTTC. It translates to CASSRGSYEQYF.